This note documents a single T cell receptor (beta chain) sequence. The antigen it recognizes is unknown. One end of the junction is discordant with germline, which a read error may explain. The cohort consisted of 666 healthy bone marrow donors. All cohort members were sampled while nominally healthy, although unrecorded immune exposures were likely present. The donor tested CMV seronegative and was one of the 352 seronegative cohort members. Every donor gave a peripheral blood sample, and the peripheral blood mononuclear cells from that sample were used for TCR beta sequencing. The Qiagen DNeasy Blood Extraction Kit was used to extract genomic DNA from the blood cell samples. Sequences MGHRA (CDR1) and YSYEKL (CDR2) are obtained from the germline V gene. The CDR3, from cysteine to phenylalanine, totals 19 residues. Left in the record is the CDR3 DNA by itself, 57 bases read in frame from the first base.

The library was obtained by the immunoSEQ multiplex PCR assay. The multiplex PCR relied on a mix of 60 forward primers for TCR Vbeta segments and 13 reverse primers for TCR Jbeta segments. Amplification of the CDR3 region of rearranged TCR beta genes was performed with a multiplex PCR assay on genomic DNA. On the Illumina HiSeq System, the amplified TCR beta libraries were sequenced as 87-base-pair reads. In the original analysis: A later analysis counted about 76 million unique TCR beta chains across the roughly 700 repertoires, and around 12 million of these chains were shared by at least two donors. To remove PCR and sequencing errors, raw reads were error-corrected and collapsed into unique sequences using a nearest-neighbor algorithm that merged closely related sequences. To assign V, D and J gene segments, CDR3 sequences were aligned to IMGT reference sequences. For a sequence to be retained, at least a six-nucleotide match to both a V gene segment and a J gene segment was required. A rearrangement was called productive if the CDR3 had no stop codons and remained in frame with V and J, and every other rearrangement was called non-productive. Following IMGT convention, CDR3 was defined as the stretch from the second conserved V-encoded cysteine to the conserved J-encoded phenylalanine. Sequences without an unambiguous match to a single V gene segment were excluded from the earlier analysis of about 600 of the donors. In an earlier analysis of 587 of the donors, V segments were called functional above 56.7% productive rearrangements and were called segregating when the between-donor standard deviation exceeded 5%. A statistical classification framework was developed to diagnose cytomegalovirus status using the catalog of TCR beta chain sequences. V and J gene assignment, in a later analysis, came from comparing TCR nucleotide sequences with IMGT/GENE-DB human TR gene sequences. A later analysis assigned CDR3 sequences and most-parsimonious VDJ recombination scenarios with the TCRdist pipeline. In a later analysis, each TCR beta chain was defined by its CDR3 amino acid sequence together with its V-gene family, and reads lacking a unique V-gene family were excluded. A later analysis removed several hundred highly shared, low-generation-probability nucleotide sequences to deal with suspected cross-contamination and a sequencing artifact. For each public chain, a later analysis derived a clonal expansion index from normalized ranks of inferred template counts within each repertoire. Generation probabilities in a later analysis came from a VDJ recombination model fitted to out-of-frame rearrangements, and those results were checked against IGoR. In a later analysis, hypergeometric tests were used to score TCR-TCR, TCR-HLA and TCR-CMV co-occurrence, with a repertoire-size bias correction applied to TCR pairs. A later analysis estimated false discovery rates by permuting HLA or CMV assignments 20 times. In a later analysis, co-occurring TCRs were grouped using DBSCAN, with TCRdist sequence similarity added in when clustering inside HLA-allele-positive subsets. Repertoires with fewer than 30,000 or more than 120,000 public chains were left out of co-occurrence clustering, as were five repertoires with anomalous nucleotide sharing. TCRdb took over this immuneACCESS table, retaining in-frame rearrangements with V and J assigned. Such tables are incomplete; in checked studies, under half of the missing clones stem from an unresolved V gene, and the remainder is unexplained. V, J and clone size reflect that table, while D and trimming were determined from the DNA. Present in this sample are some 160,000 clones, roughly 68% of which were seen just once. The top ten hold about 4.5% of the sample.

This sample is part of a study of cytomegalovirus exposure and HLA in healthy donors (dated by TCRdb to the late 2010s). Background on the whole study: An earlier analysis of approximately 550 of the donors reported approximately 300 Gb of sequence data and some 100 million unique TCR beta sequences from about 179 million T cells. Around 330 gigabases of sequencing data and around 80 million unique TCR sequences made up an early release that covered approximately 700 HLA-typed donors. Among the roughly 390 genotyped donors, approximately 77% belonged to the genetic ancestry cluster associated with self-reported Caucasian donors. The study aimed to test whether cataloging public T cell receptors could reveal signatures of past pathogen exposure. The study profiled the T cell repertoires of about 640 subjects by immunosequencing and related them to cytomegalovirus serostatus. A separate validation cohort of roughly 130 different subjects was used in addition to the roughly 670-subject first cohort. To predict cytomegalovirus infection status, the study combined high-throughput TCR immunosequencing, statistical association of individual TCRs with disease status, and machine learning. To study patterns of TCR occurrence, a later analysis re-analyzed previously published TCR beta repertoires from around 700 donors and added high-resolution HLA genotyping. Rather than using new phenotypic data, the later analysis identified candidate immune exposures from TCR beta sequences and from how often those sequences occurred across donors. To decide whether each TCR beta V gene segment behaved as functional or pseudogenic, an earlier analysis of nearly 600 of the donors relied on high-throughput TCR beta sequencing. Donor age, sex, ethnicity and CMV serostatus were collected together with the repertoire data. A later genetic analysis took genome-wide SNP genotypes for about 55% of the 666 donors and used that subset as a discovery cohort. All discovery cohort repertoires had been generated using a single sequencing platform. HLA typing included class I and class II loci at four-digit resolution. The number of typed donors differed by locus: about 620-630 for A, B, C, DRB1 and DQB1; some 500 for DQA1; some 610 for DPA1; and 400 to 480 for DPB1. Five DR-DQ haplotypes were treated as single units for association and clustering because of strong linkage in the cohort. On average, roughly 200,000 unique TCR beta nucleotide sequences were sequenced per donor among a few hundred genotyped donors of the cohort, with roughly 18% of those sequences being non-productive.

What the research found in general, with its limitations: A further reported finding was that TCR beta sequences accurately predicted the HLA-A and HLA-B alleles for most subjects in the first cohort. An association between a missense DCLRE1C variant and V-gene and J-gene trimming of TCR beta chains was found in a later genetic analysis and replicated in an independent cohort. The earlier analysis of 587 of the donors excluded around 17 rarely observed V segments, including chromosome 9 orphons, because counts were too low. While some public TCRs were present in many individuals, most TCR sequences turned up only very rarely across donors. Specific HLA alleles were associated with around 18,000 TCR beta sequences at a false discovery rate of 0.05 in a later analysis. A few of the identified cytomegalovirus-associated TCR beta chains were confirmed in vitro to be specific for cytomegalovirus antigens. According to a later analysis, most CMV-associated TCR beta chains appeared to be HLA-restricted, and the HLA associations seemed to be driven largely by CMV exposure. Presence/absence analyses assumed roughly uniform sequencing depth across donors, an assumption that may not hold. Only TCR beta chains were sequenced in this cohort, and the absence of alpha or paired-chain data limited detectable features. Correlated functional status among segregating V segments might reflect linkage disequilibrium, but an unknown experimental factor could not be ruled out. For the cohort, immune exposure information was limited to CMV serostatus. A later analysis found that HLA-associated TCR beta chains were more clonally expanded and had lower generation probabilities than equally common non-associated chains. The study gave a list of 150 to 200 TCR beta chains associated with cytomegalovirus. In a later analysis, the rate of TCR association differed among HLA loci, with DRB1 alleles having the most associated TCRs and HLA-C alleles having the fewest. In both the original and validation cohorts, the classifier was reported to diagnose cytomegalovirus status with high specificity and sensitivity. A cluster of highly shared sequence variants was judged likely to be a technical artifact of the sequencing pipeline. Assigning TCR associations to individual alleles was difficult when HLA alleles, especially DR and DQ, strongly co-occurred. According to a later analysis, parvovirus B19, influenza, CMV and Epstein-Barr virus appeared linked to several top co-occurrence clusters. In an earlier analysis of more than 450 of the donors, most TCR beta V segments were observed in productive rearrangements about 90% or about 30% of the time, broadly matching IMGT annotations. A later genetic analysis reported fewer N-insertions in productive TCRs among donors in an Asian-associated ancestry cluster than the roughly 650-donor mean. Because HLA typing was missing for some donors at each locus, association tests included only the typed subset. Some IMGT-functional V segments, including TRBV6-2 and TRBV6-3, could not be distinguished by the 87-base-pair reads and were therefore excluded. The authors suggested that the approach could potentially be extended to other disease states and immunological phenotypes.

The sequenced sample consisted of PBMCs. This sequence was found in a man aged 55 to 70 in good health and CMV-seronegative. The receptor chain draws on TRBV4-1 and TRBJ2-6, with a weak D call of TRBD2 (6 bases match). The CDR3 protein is CASSQDRRAGVSGASVLTF. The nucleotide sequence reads TGCGCCAGCAGCCAAGATAGGCGAGCGGGCGTTTCTGGGGCCAGCGTCCTGACTTTC.